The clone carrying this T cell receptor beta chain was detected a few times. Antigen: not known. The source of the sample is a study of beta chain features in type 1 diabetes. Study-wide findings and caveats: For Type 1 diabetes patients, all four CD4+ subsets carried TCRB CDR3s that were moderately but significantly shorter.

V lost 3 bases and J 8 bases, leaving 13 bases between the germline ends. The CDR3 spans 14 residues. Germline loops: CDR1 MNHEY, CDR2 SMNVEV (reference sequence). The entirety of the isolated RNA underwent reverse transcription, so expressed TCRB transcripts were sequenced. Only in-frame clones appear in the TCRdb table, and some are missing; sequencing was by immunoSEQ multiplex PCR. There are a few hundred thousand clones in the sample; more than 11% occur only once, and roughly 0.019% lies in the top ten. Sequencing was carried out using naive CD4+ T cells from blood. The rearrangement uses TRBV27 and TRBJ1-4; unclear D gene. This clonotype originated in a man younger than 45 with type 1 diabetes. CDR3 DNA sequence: TGTGCCAGCAGTTTGGGAGCCGTTGGCGAAAAACTGTTTTTT. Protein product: CASSLGAVGEKLFF. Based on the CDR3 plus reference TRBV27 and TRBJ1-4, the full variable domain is EAQVTQNPRYLITVTGKKLTVTCSQNMNHEYMSWYRQDPGLGLRQIYYSMNVEVTDKGDVPEGYKVSRKEKRNFPLILESPSPNQTSLYFCASSLGAVGEKLFFGSGTQLSVL.